This is a list of T cell receptor beta chains from one sample in a study of OX40 agonist ivuxolimab in advanced cancers. The method was immunoSEQ multiplex PCR; TCRdb's version includes in-frame clones alone and lacks a portion of them. This sample has approximately 40,000 clones, with about 90% found just once. The material was CD4+ or CD8+ T cells sorted from blood, obtained in a trial of the OX40 agonist ivuxolimab. These receptor sequences come from an adult with an advanced solid tumor such as melanoma, head and neck, liver or kidney cancer. The CDR3 runs from the conserved cysteine through the conserved F or W. The D gene is left open where the match is weak. Not all rows give a size; the values are once, few, many and, for expanded clones, a class.

V gene: TRBV30; clone size: .; D gene: .; CDR3 protein: CAWRNERSSYNEQFF
V gene: TRBV7-9; clone size: .; D gene: TRBD1; CDR3 protein: CASFKDRGPNEQYF
V gene: TRBV11-2; clone size: .; D gene: .; CDR3 protein: CASSLVGGPGEQYF
V gene: TRBV5-1; clone size: .; D gene: TRBD1; CDR3 protein: CASSFRGGTEAFF
V gene: TRBV19; clone size: few; D gene: .; CDR3 protein: CASSIGPVGYTF
V gene: TRBV9; clone size: .; D gene: TRBD2; CDR3 protein: CASSVVGGSDTQYF
V gene: TRBV4-1; clone size: .; D gene: .; CDR3 protein: CASSHTWQAYEQYF
V gene: TRBV12-5; clone size: .; D gene: .; CDR3 protein: CASGYQRTDSYEQYF
V gene: TRBV4-1; clone size: .; D gene: .; CDR3 protein: CASSQERFANEQFF
V gene: TRBV4-1; clone size: few; D gene: .; CDR3 protein: CATTNEVYTEAFF
V gene: TRBV14; clone size: .; D gene: TRBD1; CDR3 protein: CASSRGQGADYEQYF
V gene: TRBV11-2; clone size: .; D gene: TRBD1; CDR3 protein: CASSFGTGDFYEQYF
V gene: TRBV2; clone size: .; D gene: TRBD1; CDR3 protein: CASSRGQAERSGGYTF
V gene: TRBV7-8; clone size: .; D gene: .; CDR3 protein: CASKPWTVEQYF
V gene: TRBV7-9; clone size: once; D gene: TRBD1; CDR3 protein: CASSLWAGTGGSYEQYF
V gene: TRBV30; clone size: .; D gene: TRBD1; CDR3 protein: CAWSGGQGYGYTF
V gene: TRBV27; clone size: .; D gene: .; CDR3 protein: CASSTRANTEAFF
V gene: TRBV9; clone size: .; D gene: TRBD2; CDR3 protein: CASSGLAGEPNTGELFF
V gene: TRBV7-9; clone size: few; D gene: .; CDR3 protein: CASRRQDKNTEAFF
V gene: TRBV7-6; clone size: .; D gene: TRBD1; CDR3 protein: CASSLGQGGTDTQYF
V gene: TRBV11-2; clone size: .; D gene: .; CDR3 protein: CASSLDDFGPGLNTEAFF
V gene: TRBV6-4; clone size: .; D gene: .; CDR3 protein: CASSDGDGSLDGYTF
V gene: TRBV19; clone size: few; D gene: .; CDR3 protein: CASSKGRGVGYTF
V gene: TRBV7-6; clone size: medium-sized; D gene: .; CDR3 protein: CASSFIPSSYEQYF
V gene: TRBV6-1; clone size: .; D gene: TRBD1; CDR3 protein: CATGTGRSGANVLTF
V gene: TRBV6-6; clone size: .; D gene: .; CDR3 protein: CASSYTLGEFYGYTF
V gene: TRBV7-9; clone size: .; D gene: .; CDR3 protein: CASSLFVGLFDGYTF